A single sample is the source of the 23 T cell receptor beta chains below, sequenced in a study of T cells in Graves' hyperthyroidism and ophthalmopathy. What was amplified from RNA transcripts were TCR beta CDR3 regions. Primed by the HTBI set, a first-round RT-PCR was run on the TCR CDR3. TCRdb re-derived calls from the multiplex PCR reads in MiXCR, one entry per CDR3 protein. Of some 270,000 distinct CDR3 sequences in the sample, about 25% were seen once. Sequenced: blood. The receptors here all came from a woman in her thirties or forties with Graves' ophthalmopathy.

Details on this clonotype: Relative to the germline gene, one junction end is altered; a read error may explain this. This chain uses TRBV5-1 with TRBJ2-5, with TRBD2 matching over 15 bases. CDR3 length: 16 amino acids. Germline CDR1 reads SGHRS; CDR2 reads YFSETQ. CDR3 loop: CASSLGGLAGGETQCF. The CDR3, as DNA: TGCGCCAGCAGCCTGGGGGGACTAGCGGGAGGCGAGACCCAGTGCTTC.

A remark on this clonotype: A single base separates this from a much larger clone, so it may be a read error. This chain connects TRBV6-1 to TRBJ2-5; 8 bases are shared with TRBD1. CDR3 length: 15 residues. CDR1 and CDR2 from the germline V gene are MNHNS and SASEGT. CDR3: CAISRTGFREETQYF. Written as DNA, the CDR3 is TGTGCCATCAGTCGGACAGGGTTCCGAGAAGAGACCCAGTACTTC.

This clonotype appeared many times. V usage is TRBV11-2 and J usage is TRBJ1-1; TRBD1 is a possible D gene (5 bases). This CDR3 has 14 amino acids. Germline V lookup: CDR1 SGHAT, CDR2 FQNNGV. Trimming removed 10 bases from V and 1 base from J, with 16 bases in between. CDR3 in amino acids: CATDMIGTNTEAFF. In nucleotides, the CDR3 is TGTGCCACCGACATGATCGGGACGAACACTGAAGCTTTCTTT.

This clonotype was counted many times. The V gene is TRBV6-1, the J gene TRBJ2-5; D tentatively fits TRBD1 or TRBD2 (6 bases each). CDR1 is MNHNS and CDR2 is SASEGT in the germline V gene. V lost 4 bases and J 5 bases, leaving 17 bases between the germline ends. The CDR3 is 15 residues long. The CDR3 protein is CASSGSRGLEETQYF. In DNA, the CDR3 is TGTGCCAGCAGTGGGTCCCGGGGGCTAGAGGAGACCCAGTACTTC.

This clonotype was observed a few times. This chain links TRBV4-1 with TRBJ2-5; D uncertain. Deletions cut 2 bases from V and 2 bases from J, with 12 bases between. In germline, CDR1 is MGHRA, CDR2 YSYEKL. This CDR3 contains 15 residues. The CDR3 here is CASSQLPGPQETQYF. The CDR3 DNA reads as TGCGCCAGCAGCCAACTCCCGGGTCCTCAAGAGACCCAGTACTTC.

This clonotype was observed at least ten times. The J gene is TRBJ1-3, the V gene TRBV10-3; TRBD1 agrees at 9 bases. The CDR3 is 18 residues long. The V segment lost 8 bases and the J segment 8 bases; nucleotides outside the gene matches: 22. Germline-derived CDR1 and CDR2 are ENHRY and SYGVKD. The CDR3 sequence is CAIRYGTGNGGEEDTIYF. The CDR3 DNA follows: TGTGCCATCCGCTACGGGACAGGGAATGGCGGCGAAGAAGACACCATATATTTT.

This clonotype came up many times. This chain uses TRBV24-1 with TRBJ2-5, with unresolved D. The germline CDR1 and CDR2 sequences are KGHDR and SFDVKD. V was pared by 7 bases and J by 4 bases, with 6 bases between. The CDR3 spans 11 residues. The CDR3 here is CATSWGETQYF. CDR3 coding DNA: TGTGCCACCAGCTGGGGAGAGACCCAGTACTTC.

V and J are TRBV27 and TRBJ2-7; no firm D call. The CDR3 is 12 amino acids. V was cut by 1 base and J by 5 bases, with 6 bases left in between. CDR1 is MNHEY, CDR2 SMNVEV, per germline (reference sequence). As DNA, the CDR3 is TGTGCCAGCAGTTTATTGGGTGACGAGCAGTACTTC. Translated: CASSLLGDEQYF.

This clonotype was detected ten times or more. The V call is TRBV7-2, the J call TRBJ1-2; no clear D gene. The CDR3 has 15 residues. Per the germline V gene, CDR1 is SGHTA and CDR2 is FQGNSA. Trimming stripped 0 bases from V and 2 bases from J, with 10 bases between. CDR3 nucleotides: TGTGCCAGCAGCTTAGCCTATGCGATAAACTATGGCTACACCTTC. It codes for CASSLAYAINYGYTF. The full variable domain, with the rest looked up from reference TRBV7-2 and TRBJ1-2, is GAGVSQSPSNKVTEKGKDVELRCDPISGHTALYWYRQSLGQGLEFLIYFQGNSAPDKSGLPSDRFSAERTGGSVSTLTIQRTQQEDSAVYLCASSLAYAINYGYTFGSGTRLTVV.

This clonotype was observed at least ten times. The chain carries TRBV20-1 and TRBJ1-2, with D uncertain. The V gene lost 0 bases and the J gene lost 3 bases, with 23 bases spanning the gap. The CDR3 loop spans 18 amino acids. CDR1 is DFQATT and CDR2 is SNEGSKA in the germline V gene (reference sequence). DNA for the CDR3: TGCAGTGCTAGAGATTGGTCCGCGAGGGTTATATCCGACTATGGCTACACCTTC. Protein sequence: CSARDWSARVISDYGYTF.

The chain couples TRBV19 to TRBJ1-1, with a tentative D call TRBD1 (6 bases). The V and J ends lost 6 bases and 3 bases respectively, with 11 bases between them. The CDR3 sequence is 13 residues long. Per the germline V gene, CDR1 is LNHDA and CDR2 is SQIVND (reference sequence). CDR3 in DNA: TGTGCCAGTAGCGCATACAGGGACACTGAAGCTTTCTTT. It is translated as CASSAYRDTEAFF.

This clonotype was counted many times. V gene TRBV6-5 combines with J gene TRBJ1-5; no clear D. CDR1 and CDR2 from the germline V gene are MNHEY and SVGAGI. This CDR3 contains 17 residues. Between the trimmed V and J ends, which lost 2 bases and 0 bases, there was a span of 14 bases. Here the CDR3 reads CASSYEPGPYSNQPQHF. The CDR3 DNA reads TGTGCCAGCAGTTACGAGCCTGGACCTTATAGCAATCAGCCCCAGCATTTT.

There are many counts of this clonotype. V gene TRBV28 combines with J gene TRBJ1-2; a weak D match, TRBD1 (6 bases). Germline loops: CDR1 MDHEN, CDR2 SYDVKM. With 5 bases removed from V and 8 bases from J, the gap between germline ends came to 12 bases. This CDR3 spans 12 amino acids. The CDR3 loop is CASSVGGYGYTF. The CDR3 nucleotides read TGTGCCAGCAGTGTAGGGGGTTACGGCTACACCTTC.

Ten or more counts support this clonotype. CDR3 sequence: CASSSPGIIGYEQYF. DNA for the CDR3: TGTGCCAGCAGTTCTCCGGGCATCATAGGCTACGAGCAGTACTTC. V gene TRBV28 combines with J gene TRBJ2-7; D is undetermined. Per the germline V gene, CDR1 is MDHEN and CDR2 is SYDVKM. CDR3 length: 15 residues. Trimming pared 4 bases from V and 3 bases from J, leaving 16 bases between.

This clonotype is termed medium-sized. The genes are TRBV6-5 and TRBJ1-2; D is ambiguous. The germline CDR1 and CDR2 sequences are MNHEY and SVGAGI. Trimming shortened V by 6 bases and J by 4 bases, and 12 bases separated the two germline ends. This CDR3 region has 13 residues. CDR3 DNA: TGTGCCAGCAGCGGTCAAATAGGCTATGGCTACACCTTC. Its translation: CASSGQIGYGYTF.

Of note for this clonotype: Relative to the germline gene, one junction end is altered; a read error may explain this. This chain connects TRBV6-5 to TRBJ1-1, with D hard to call. Germline values: CDR1 MNHEY, CDR2 SVGAGI. The CDR3 is 14 residues long. The CDR3 DNA reads as TGTGCCAGCAGTTACGGCAGACTAAACATTGAAGCTTTCTTT. This codes for CASSYGRLNIEAFF.

This clonotype showed up many times. The chain recombines TRBV20-1 with TRBJ2-7, with TRBD1 matching 11 bases. V shed 3 bases and J 4 bases; nucleotides not matched to a gene: 11. The germline gives CDR1 DFQATT, CDR2 SNEGSKA (reference sequence). The CDR3 has 16 residues. CDR3 DNA sequence: TGCAGTGCTAGTGTTACCGGGACAGGGGGTTTATACGAGCAGTACTTC. Translating gives CSASVTGTGGLYEQYF.

The chain carries TRBV20-1 and TRBJ2-5, with a weak D call TRBD2 (5 bases). Trimming shortened V by 0 bases and J by 5 bases, and 13 bases separated the two germline ends. Looked up from germline, CDR1 is DFQATT and CDR2 is SNEGSKA (reference sequence). CDR3 length: 14 residues. CDR3 sequence reads: CSARDLMGVETQYF. For the CDR3, the DNA is TGCAGTGCTAGAGATCTAATGGGAGTGGAGACCCAGTACTTC.

This clonotype was seen ten or more times. The J gene is TRBJ1-1, the V gene TRBV28, with D hard to call. Germline V lookup: CDR1 MDHEN, CDR2 SYDVKM. This CDR3 is built from 12 residues. The V and J ends lost 1 base and 11 bases respectively, with 11 bases between them. The CDR3 sequence: CASSLSRWYAFF. CDR3 nucleotide sequence: TGTGCCAGCAGTTTATCGCGGTGGTACGCTTTCTTT.

At least ten counts were recorded for this clonotype. V gene TRBV20-1 combines with J gene TRBJ2-7; D gene uncertain. V was pared by 6 bases and J by 0 bases, with 6 bases between. The CDR3 loop spans 11 amino acids. CDR1 is DFQATT, CDR2 SNEGSKA, per germline (reference sequence). This chain's CDR3 is CSATPSYEQYF. DNA for the CDR3: TGCAGTGCGACACCCTCCTACGAGCAGTACTTC.

This clonotype was seen repeatedly, ten times or more. This rearrangement joins TRBV4-2 to TRBJ2-7, with 8 bases identical to TRBD2. V lost 1 base to trimming and J lost 3 bases; unmatched junction nucleotides: 2. Germline CDR1 and CDR2: LGHNA and YNFKEQ. There are 14 residues in the CDR3. The DNA of the CDR3 is TGTGCCAGCAGCCAAGCTAGCGGGTTCTACGAGCAGTACTTC. Residues: CASSQASGFYEQYF.

This clonotype has a count of ten or more. This may be a read error: a much more frequent sequence differs by one nucleotide. The chain links TRBV29-1 to TRBJ2-7; possible D gene TRBD2, 6 bases. The CDR3 contains 12 residues. Germline lookup yields CDR1 SQVTM and CDR2 ANQGSEA. CDR3 residues: CGVAGMSYEQYF. CDR3 nucleotide sequence: TGCGGCGTTGCGGGGATGTCCTACGAGCAGTACTTC.

In its sample, this clonotype was seen many times. J is TRBJ2-7 and V is TRBV7-9, with D perhaps being TRBD1 or TRBD2 (5 bases each). V was cut by 5 bases and J by 6 bases, with 14 bases left in between. This CDR3 is built from 13 residues. In germline, CDR1 is SEHNR, CDR2 FQNEAQ (reference sequence). The CDR3 sequence: CASSPPPGSEQYF. CDR3 DNA sequence: TGTGCCAGCAGCCCCCCCCCAGGGAGCGAGCAGTACTTC.